A single TCR beta chain is shown here with its context. As yet, its antigen is unknown. The sample belongs to a study of long-term antiretroviral therapy in people with HIV. Whole-study findings and limits: Absence of data on ART adherence, viral resistance or therapy changes was noted.

Investigators performed immunoSEQ version v3.0 at survey level. Measured with immunoSEQ multiplex PCR; TCRdb has only the in-frame clones, and not every one. The sample lists tens of thousands of clones, over 75% occurring once. Only United States sites treated participants with HIV. Roughly 1-11 million cryopreserved PBMC were held in samples before DNA extraction. This CDR3 is 15 amino acids long. The input for sequencing was unsorted PBMCs, taken 2 years after starting antiretroviral therapy. This TCR derives from a man between 45 and 60 years old with HIV. The chain is built from TRBV21-1 and TRBJ2-7; TRBD2, the table's D call, was not compared with the DNA. TRBV21-1 is an annotated pseudogene. CDR3 bases: TGTGCCAGCAGCAAAGCGAGTAGCGGGGGATACGAGCAGTACTTC. Protein product: CASSKASSGGYEQYF.